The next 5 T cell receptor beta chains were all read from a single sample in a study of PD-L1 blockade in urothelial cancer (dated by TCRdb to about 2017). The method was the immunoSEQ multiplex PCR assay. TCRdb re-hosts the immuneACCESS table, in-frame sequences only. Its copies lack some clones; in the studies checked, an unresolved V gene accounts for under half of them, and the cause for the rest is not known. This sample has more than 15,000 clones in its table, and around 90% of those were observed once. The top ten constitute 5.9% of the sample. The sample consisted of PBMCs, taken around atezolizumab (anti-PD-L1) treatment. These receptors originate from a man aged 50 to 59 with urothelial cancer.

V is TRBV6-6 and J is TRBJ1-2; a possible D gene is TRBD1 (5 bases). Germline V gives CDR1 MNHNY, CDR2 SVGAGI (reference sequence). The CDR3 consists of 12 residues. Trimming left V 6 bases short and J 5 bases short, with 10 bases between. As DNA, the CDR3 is TGTGCCAGCAGCCGACAGTCTTATGGCTACACCTTC. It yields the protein CASSRQSYGYTF.

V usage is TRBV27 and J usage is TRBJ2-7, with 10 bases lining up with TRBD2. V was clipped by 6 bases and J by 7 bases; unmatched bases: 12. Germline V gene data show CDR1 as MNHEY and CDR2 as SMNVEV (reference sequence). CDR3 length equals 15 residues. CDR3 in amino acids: CASRLSGRPYGEQYF. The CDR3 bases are TGTGCCAGCAGACTTAGCGGGAGGCCCTATGGGGAGCAGTACTTC.

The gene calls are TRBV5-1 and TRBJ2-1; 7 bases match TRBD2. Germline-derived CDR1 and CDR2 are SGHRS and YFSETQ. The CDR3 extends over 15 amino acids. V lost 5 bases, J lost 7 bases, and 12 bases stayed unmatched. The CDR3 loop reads CASRTLTGTTNEQFF. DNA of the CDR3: TGCGCCAGCAGAACCCTAACCGGGACTACAAATGAGCAGTTCTTC.

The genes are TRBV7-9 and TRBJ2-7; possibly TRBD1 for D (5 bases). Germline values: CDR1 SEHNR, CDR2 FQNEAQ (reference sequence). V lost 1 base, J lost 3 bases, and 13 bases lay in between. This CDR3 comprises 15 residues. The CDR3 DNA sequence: TGTGCCAGCAGCTTAGGGTCAGGGCGATTCTACGAGCAGTACTTC. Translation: CASSLGSGRFYEQYF.

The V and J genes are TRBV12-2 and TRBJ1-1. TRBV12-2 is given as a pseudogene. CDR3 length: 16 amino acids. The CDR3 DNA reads TGTGCAAGTCGCTTAGCGCCGGGCCAGTCGGGGACTGAAGCTTTCTTT. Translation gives CASRLAPGQSGTEAFF.